This T cell receptor beta chain was documented in a study of blood T cells in healthy people across ages (dated by TCRdb to about 2015). For the wider study: In model experiments, template switching captured about one uniquely barcoded TCR beta cDNA molecule for every two T cells. The study measured age-related changes in TCR beta repertoire diversity using deep sequencing normalized with unique cDNA molecular identifiers. Donors were grouped into four age groups: young (average 16 years), middle-aged (over 35), aged (about 60) and long-lived (82). To avoid experimental bias, donors of different ages were randomly spread across the sequencing lanes. The study analyzed two additional independent replicas of 1 million unique cDNA reads from the same blood draw for two donors, one aged 18 to 29 and one aged 80 or older.

In regard to this clonotype: Its antigen specificity is not known. There are no base qualities to consult, and no much larger clone falls within one base.

The approximately 40 donors, aged about 6 to 100 years, were systemically healthy Caucasian individuals from Russia. Each donor gave ten milliliters of peripheral blood, drawn into EDTA-treated Vacutainer tubes. Ficoll-Paque density-gradient centrifugation was used to isolate PBMCs, with at least 7 million per sample. Total RNA was extracted from PBMCs with Trizol reagent, with at least 5.5 micrograms obtained per sample. The percentages of naive CD45RAhigh/CD27high T cells were determined by flow cytometry on a PBMC aliquot from every donor. Results the study describes overall, beyond this receptor: Observed TCR beta diversity per million T cells fell roughly linearly with age, and a significant reduction was already apparent by age around 39. Bulk unsorted PBMC profiling prevented conclusive comparison of naive and antigen-experienced compartments. The percentage of naive T cells measured by flow cytometry correlated strongly with observed TCR beta diversity. Compared with the aged group, the long-lived group had more naive CD4+ T cells, fewer expanded clones and increased TCR diversity, a pattern suggesting age selection. Because the CMV infection status of the donors was unknown, age-related changes in expanded clonotypes may potentially have been confounded. Estimates of total diversity from one million sequenced T cells were regarded as lower bounds and underestimates.

The germline V gene specifies MDHEN as CDR1 and SYDVKM as CDR2. At the junction V is shortened by 6 bases and J by 2 bases; bases outside the gene matches: 5. The CDR3 contains 17 residues, cysteine and phenylalanine counted. Here the CDR3 DNA is all that survives: 51 bases in frame from base 1. Library generation was performed with 5' RACE. Instrument used: Illumina HiSeq 2500. A second roughly 6 to 11 cycle PCR used a sample-barcoded 5' primer and a J-beta primer mix. A unique molecular identifier was introduced onto each TCR beta cDNA molecule by a template-switch 5' adaptor carrying 12 random nucleotides. Each sample yielded at least 2.5 million CDR3-containing paired-end reads. First-strand cDNA synthesis was performed from all RNA using the Mint cDNA synthesis kit, with priming by a TRBC-specific oligonucleotide. Following uracil-DNA glycosylase treatment, all cDNA underwent a first 18-cycle PCR with the universal primers M1SS and BC2_uni_R. In the authors' own workflow: Normalization of each sample was performed by random selection of 1 million high-quality reads, each carrying a distinct molecular identifier. Reads with shared molecular identifiers were discarded instead of being binned into consensus sequences. CDR3 identification, clonotype clustering and error correction used MiTCR with a Q25 quality threshold and the strictest error-elimination algorithm. Lower-bound total TCR beta diversity was estimated with a nonparametric unseen species model using Euler transformation. In TCRdb, the public reads were trimmed at Q25 with fastp and aligned with MiXCR, with productive beta chains retained. Each CDR3 protein appears once, grouped with its most common genes and DNA. These V and J calls derive from TCRdb rather than the authors' analysis. For this sample there are about 640,000 distinct CDR3 sequences; about 53% appear just once. 30% to 40% of the sample comes from the top ten.

Specimen: blood. The sequence was obtained from a man aged 55 to 70 in good health. The V and J genes are TRBV28 and TRBJ2-3, with 16 bases in between that match TRBD2. In nucleotide form, the sequence is TGTGCCAGCAGCGCGGGACTAGCGGGGGGGAACACAGATACGCAGTATTTT. It translates to CASSAGLAGGNTDTQYF. When the CDR3 is completed using the reference TRBV28 and TRBJ2-3 genes on either side, the full variable domain is DVKVTQSSRYLVKRTGEKVFLECVQDMDHENMFWYRQDPGLGLRLIYFSYDVKMKEKGDIPEGYSVSREKKERFSLILESASTNQTSMYLCASSAGLAGGNTDTQYFGPGTRLTVL.